The 30 T cell receptor beta chains given below trace back to one sample, sequenced in a study of shared clonotypes between healthy human individuals. Profiled with immunoSEQ multiplex PCR; TCRdb holds only in-frame clones, not every one. This table has fewer than 850,000 clones, 90% appearing once. The sample comprised memory CD8+ T cells from PBMCs. The sample's subset: CD45RO+ cells pooled with CCR7-negative TemRA cells. The receptor source for this set is a man aged 18-30 years in good health. Some clones in this sample may be carry-over from other donors' samples.

The rearrangement links TRBV14 to TRBJ2-7, with no clear D. CDR1 SGHDN and CDR2 FVKESK come from the germline V gene. Trimming removed 0 bases from V and 9 bases from J, with 15 bases in between. This CDR3 has 14 amino acids. The CDR3 bases are TGTGCCAGCAGCCAAGATGCCAGATACGTCGTGCAGTACTTC. It translates to CASSQDARYVVQYF.

The chain couples TRBV19 to TRBJ2-7; no clear D gene. Trimming took 7 bases from V and 4 from J, leaving 11 bases between them. Germline CDR1 LNHDA, CDR2 SQIVND (reference sequence). This CDR3 comprises 12 residues. The CDR3 reads CASMSGEYEQYF. CDR3 coding DNA: TGTGCCAGTATGTCAGGAGAGTACGAGCAGTACTTC.

The chain joins TRBV10-3 to TRBJ1-1; D perhaps matches TRBD1 (5 bases). V was shortened by 0 bases and J by 0 bases, with 11 bases between the two germline ends. The CDR3 contains 16 residues. Germline values: CDR1 ENHRY, CDR2 SYGVKD. For the CDR3, the DNA is TGTGCCATCAGTGAGTCTACCCAGGGCTTGAACACTGAAGCTTTCTTT. Protein: CAISESTQGLNTEAFF.

The CDR3 DNA follows: TGTGCCAGTAGTATAGGGCAGAAAGAGACCCAGTACTTC. It is translated as CASSIGQKETQYF. The chain employs TRBV19 and TRBJ2-5; D gene ambiguous. Between the trimmed V and J ends, which lost 1 base and 3 bases, there was a span of 6 bases. Germline CDR1 is LNHDA and CDR2 is SQIVND (reference sequence). The length of the CDR3 is 13 residues.

As DNA, the CDR3 is TGTGCCAGTAGTATAGACAGGGCCCCCATCTATGGCTACACCTTC. Translating gives CASSIDRAPIYGYTF. V and J are TRBV19 and TRBJ1-2; tentative D call: TRBD1 (5 bases). CDR3 length: 15 residues. Trimming stripped 0 bases from V and 4 bases from J, with 12 bases between. Germline V lookup: CDR1 LNHDA, CDR2 SQIVND (reference sequence).

J is TRBJ2-7 and V is TRBV11-3; weak D call: TRBD1 (6 bases). V shed 6 bases and J shed 2 bases, with 11 bases lying between them. The length of the CDR3 is 13 residues. CDR1 SGHNT and CDR2 YENEEA come from the germline V gene. The CDR3 DNA follows: TGTGCCAGCAGGAACAGGGTGCCCTACGAGCAGTACTTC. Its protein product is CASRNRVPYEQYF.

The rearrangement joins TRBV7-6 to TRBJ2-1, with 10 bases aligning to TRBD2. V dropped 2 bases and J dropped 9; count of bases not matched to a gene: 22. The CDR3 contains 20 residues. Germline V gives CDR1 SGHVS, CDR2 FNYEAQ. CDR3 loop: CASSLLRASGSHAKMVEQFF. The CDR3 bases are TGTGCCAGCAGCTTACTCCGGGCTAGCGGGAGTCATGCTAAGATGGTTGAGCAGTTCTTC. Complete variable domain (other parts from reference TRBV7-6 and TRBJ2-1): GAGVSQSPRYKVTKRGQDVALRCDPISGHVSLYWYRQALGQGPEFLTYFNYEAQQDKSGLPNDRFSAERPEGSISTLTIQRTEQRDSAMYRCASSLLRASGSHAKMVEQFFGPGTRLTVL.

This clone was recorded only once. This chain connects TRBV7-6 to TRBJ2-4, with D perhaps given as TRBD1 or TRBD2 (6 bases each). V shed 5 bases and J shed 0 bases, with 14 bases lying between them. There are 16 residues in the CDR3. Germline V gene data show CDR1 as SGHVS and CDR2 as FNYEAQ. The CDR3: CASSPVKGGAKNIQYF. As DNA, the CDR3 is TGTGCCAGCAGCCCGGTAAAGGGGGGAGCCAAAAACATTCAGTACTTC.

This rearrangement joins TRBV7-6 to TRBJ2-2, with D maybe TRBD1 (6 bases). Per germline, CDR1 SGHVS and CDR2 FNYEAQ. The V end was cut by 5 bases, the J end by 1 base, with 14 bases between. This CDR3 contains 16 residues. The DNA for the CDR3 is TGTGCCAGCAGCCCCCCCCCGGACAGGAACACCGGGGAGCTGTTTTTT. Translating gives CASSPPPDRNTGELFF.

The chain combines TRBV7-9 with TRBJ2-5; TRBD1 aligns across 7 bases. Germline loops: CDR1 SEHNR, CDR2 FQNEAQ (reference sequence). With V trimmed by 4 bases and J by 1 base, 9 bases remained unmatched. This CDR3 region has 16 residues. The CDR3 DNA reads as TGTGCCAGCAGCTCACGGGACAGATTTTTCCAAGAGACCCAGTACTTC. This codes for CASSSRDRFFQETQYF.

With respect to this clone: Other DNA sequences in this specimen translate into the identical CDR3. J is TRBJ2-7 and V is TRBV28; a possible D gene is TRBD1 (6 bases). Germline V gene sequence: CDR1 MDHEN, CDR2 SYDVKM. This CDR3 is built from 13 residues. With 3 bases removed from V and 2 bases from J, the gap between germline ends came to 8 bases. Here the CDR3 reads CASSLAGAYEQYF. CDR3 coding DNA: TGTGCCAGCAGTTTGGCAGGGGCCTACGAGCAGTACTTC. Looking up the rest from reference TRBV28 and TRBJ2-7 gives the full variable domain: DVKVTQSSRYLVKRTGEKVFLECVQDMDHENMFWYRQDPGLGLRLIYFSYDVKMKEKGDIPEGYSVSREKKERFSLILESASTNQTSMYLCASSLAGAYEQYFGPGTRLTVT.

The rearrangement links TRBV28 to TRBJ2-7; 8 bases fit TRBD1. Unmatched junction bases numbered 9, after V lost 3 bases and J lost 2 bases. Germline lookup yields CDR1 MDHEN and CDR2 SYDVKM. The CDR3 consists of 16 residues. The CDR3: CASSFHIGDRPYEQYF. CDR3 DNA sequence: TGTGCCAGCAGTTTCCACATAGGGGACAGGCCCTACGAGCAGTACTTC.

The V call is TRBV6-1, the J call TRBJ1-2; 10 nucleotides line up with TRBD1. After removal of 1 base from V and 5 bases from J, the junction contained 7 bases not matched to a gene. The CDR3 covers 16 residues. Germline V gene data show CDR1 as MNHNS and CDR2 as SASEGT. CDR3 in amino acids: CASSEVAGTGAYGYTF. The DNA of the CDR3 is TGTGCCAGCAGTGAAGTTGCAGGGACAGGGGCGTATGGCTACACCTTC.

This clone was found once. The chain recombines TRBV11-2 with TRBJ2-4; weak D call: TRBD1 (5 bases). The length of the CDR3 is 15 residues. V lost 1 base and J 2 bases, leaving 9 bases between the germline ends. CDR1 is SGHAT and CDR2 is FQNNGV in the germline V gene. The CDR3 nucleotides read TGTGCCAGCAGCTTAGGCCGACAGCCCAAAAACATTCAGTACTTC. Translating it yields CASSLGRQPKNIQYF. The variable domain in full, with the rest retrieved from reference TRBV11-2 and TRBJ2-4, is EAGVAQSPRYKIIEKRQSVAFWCNPISGHATLYWYQQILGQGPKLLIQFQNNGVVDDSQLPKDRFSAERLKGVDSTLKIQPAKLEDSAVYLCASSLGRQPKNIQYFGAGTRLSVL.

The chain recombines TRBV29-1 with TRBJ2-1, with 15 bases fitting TRBD2. This CDR3 has 15 amino acids. The trim removed 0 bases at V and 13 bases at J, leaving 7 bases unmatched. Germline lookup yields CDR1 SQVTM and CDR2 ANQGSEA. This CDR3 reads CSVEDWTSGRADQFF. In nucleotides, the CDR3 is TGCAGCGTTGAAGATTGGACTAGCGGGAGGGCGGATCAGTTCTTC.

The chain links TRBV5-6 to TRBJ1-1, with D possibly matching TRBD1 (5 bases). Trimming shortened V by 3 bases and J by 0 bases, and 21 bases separated the two germline ends. The CDR3 sequence is 18 residues long. CDR1 SGHDT and CDR2 YYEEEE come from the germline V gene. The CDR3 sequence: CASSSLRWGSVVNTEAFF. In DNA, the CDR3 is TGTGCCAGCAGCTCCCTCCGGTGGGGCTCGGTTGTGAACACTGAAGCTTTCTTT.

This chain uses TRBV9 with TRBJ2-3, with D perhaps TRBD1 (6 bases). Trimming cost V 3 bases and J 1 base, with 12 bases left between them. Per the germline V gene, CDR1 is SGDLS and CDR2 is YYNGEE. This CDR3 comprises 15 residues. The CDR3 loop is CASSGQAARTDTQYF. The CDR3 nucleotides read TGTGCCAGCAGCGGACAGGCGGCACGCACAGATACGCAGTATTTT.

This chain connects TRBV10-1 to TRBJ1-1, with TRBD1 as a possible D gene (6 bases). The CDR3 runs 17 residues. Per the germline V gene, CDR1 is WNHNN and CDR2 is SYGVQD (reference sequence). The ends were cut back, 4 bases at V and 6 bases at J, with 24 bases in the middle. CDR3 loop: CASSATKWGRGRPEAFF. CDR3 nucleotides: TGCGCCAGCAGTGCGACGAAGTGGGGCAGGGGTCGGCCTGAAGCTTTCTTT.

The gene calls are TRBV7-8 and TRBJ2-3; TRBD2 matches 9 bases. The V segment lost 4 bases and the J segment 3 bases; nucleotides outside the gene matches: 8. CDR3 length: 16 residues. Germline V gene sequence: CDR1 SGHVS, CDR2 FQNEAQ. For the CDR3, the DNA is TGTGCCAGCAGCTCGCCGCCCAGCGGGAGGACAGATACGCAGTATTTT. Translated, it gives CASSSPPSGRTDTQYF.

The genes are TRBV15 and TRBJ2-1, with D uncertain. The CDR3 spans 16 residues. V lost 3 bases to trimming and J lost 2 bases, with 14 bases between them. Germline CDR1 and CDR2: LNHNV and YYDKDF (reference sequence). CDR3 residues: CATSSGWTLTYNEQFF. DNA of the CDR3: TGTGCCACCAGCAGCGGGTGGACCCTCACCTACAATGAGCAGTTCTTC. Based on the CDR3 plus reference TRBV15 and TRBJ2-1, the full variable domain is DAMVIQNPRYQVTQFGKPVTLSCSQTLNHNVMYWYQQKSSQAPKLLFHYYDKDFNNEADTPDNFQSRRPNTSFCFLDIRSPGLGDTAMYLCATSSGWTLTYNEQFFGPGTRLTVL.

This clone has just a few counts. The chain uses TRBV7-2 and TRBJ1-3, with 7 bases matching TRBD1. Losses at the gene ends were 3 bases for V and 0 bases for J; bases not matched to a gene: 8. The germline V gene has CDR1 SGHTA and CDR2 FQGNSA. This CDR3 comprises 17 residues. CDR3 in amino acids: CASSFYRGDFSGNTIYF. CDR3 bases: TGTGCCAGCAGCTTTTACAGGGGCGATTTCTCTGGAAACACCATATATTTT.

The rearrangement uses TRBV13 and TRBJ1-2, with D possibly TRBD1 on 6 matching bases. Germline loops: CDR1 PRHDT, CDR2 FYEKMQ (reference sequence). V was shortened by 4 bases and J by 2 bases, with 14 bases between the two germline ends. This CDR3 comprises 15 residues. This chain's CDR3 is CASSSDGGRNYGYTF. CDR3 bases: TGTGCCAGCAGCTCCGACGGGGGGCGCAACTATGGCTACACCTTC. The whole variable domain, remainder taken from reference TRBV13 and TRBJ1-2, is AAGVIQSPRHLIKEKRETATLKCYPIPRHDTVYWYQQGPGQDPQFLISFYEKMQSDKGSIPDRFSAQQFSDYHSELNMSSLELGDSALYFCASSSDGGRNYGYTFGSGTRLTVV.

V is TRBV5-1 and J is TRBJ2-7, with D possibly TRBD1 on 6 matching bases. The CDR3 spans 14 residues. V lost 2 bases and J lost 7, with 16 bases in between. Germline values: CDR1 SGHRS, CDR2 YFSETQ. This chain's CDR3 is CASSFGGSVREQYF. Here the CDR3 DNA reads TGCGCCAGCAGCTTTGGGGGCTCGGTTAGGGAGCAGTACTTC.

On this clone: At one of its ends the junction is not consistent with the germline gene, which may arise from a read error. The gene calls are TRBV5-5 and TRBJ2-2; D is unresolved. CDR3 length: 12 residues. CDR1 and CDR2 (germline): SGHKS, YYEKEE (reference sequence). CDR3 loop: CASSLDTGELFF. CDR3 nucleotide sequence: TGTGCCAGCAGTTTGGACACCGGGGAGCTGTTTTTT.

About this clone itself: Other nucleotide sequences in the sample specify the same CDR3. The chain employs TRBV29-1 and TRBJ1-1, with 9 bases fitting TRBD1. CDR1 is SQVTM and CDR2 is ANQGSEA in the germline V gene. With V trimmed by 6 bases and J by 5 bases, 1 base remained unmatched. The CDR3 length is 11 residues. The CDR3 DNA sequence: TGCAGCGTCGACAGGGGGACTGAAGCTTTCTTT. This sequence encodes CSVDRGTEAFF.

J is TRBJ2-3 and V is TRBV9, with TRBD2 as a possible D gene (5 bases). Germline V CDR1 and CDR2: SGDLS, YYNGEE. V was pared by 5 bases and J by 2 bases, with 15 bases between. The CDR3 loop spans 15 amino acids. CDR3 DNA sequence: TGTGCCAGCAGTGTCCGGGGTTGGGCCACAGATACGCAGTATTTT. This encodes CASSVRGWATDTQYF. Using reference TRBV9 and TRBJ2-3 for the parts outside the CDR3, the full variable domain is DSGVTQTPKHLITATGQRVTLRCSPRSGDLSVYWYQQSLDQGLQFLIQYYNGEERAKGNILERFSAQQFPDLHSELNLSSLELGDSALYFCASSVRGWATDTQYFGPGTRLTVL.

V usage is TRBV27 and J usage is TRBJ1-2; 7 bases line up with TRBD1. Germline V gene sequence: CDR1 MNHEY, CDR2 SMNVEV (reference sequence). V was pared by 6 bases and J by 8 bases, with 15 bases of the junction left unmatched. This CDR3 has 15 residues. The CDR3 DNA reads TGTGCCAGCAGCCCCCGACAGGGAGACCCGCAGGGCTACACCTTC. It is translated as CASSPRQGDPQGYTF.

A single count supports this clone. The chain employs TRBV27 and TRBJ1-5; D is perhaps TRBD1 (6 bases). Germline CDR1 and CDR2: MNHEY and SMNVEV (reference sequence). V dropped 3 bases and J dropped 6 bases, with 12 bases sitting between them. CDR3 size: 14 residues. The CDR3 DNA reads TGTGCCAGCAGTTTCACGGGGGCACGTCAGCCCCAGCATTTT. Protein sequence: CASSFTGARQPQHF.

CDR3: CASSLTGTGTIEQYF. The CDR3 bases are TGTGCCAGCAGCTTAACCGGGACAGGTACTATCGAGCAGTACTTC. The chain uses TRBV11-1 and TRBJ2-7, with 8 bases lining up with TRBD1. V shed 2 bases, J shed 6 bases, and the junction held 9 bases outside the gene matches. This CDR3 has 15 amino acids. In germline, CDR1 is SGHAT, CDR2 FQDESV (reference sequence).

The V gene is TRBV6-5, the J gene TRBJ1-2; 7 bases align to TRBD1. This CDR3 spans 15 amino acids. In germline, CDR1 is MNHEY, CDR2 SVGAGI. The V and J ends lost 4 bases and 4 bases, in that order; junction bases with no gene match: 9. The CDR3 coding sequence is TGTGCCAGCAGTTCCCTTGGGACAGACGGCTATGGCTACACCTTC. Translating gives CASSSLGTDGYGYTF.